A selection of T cell receptor beta chains follows, all from one sample in a study of blood T cell repertoires in COVID-19. Generated by immunoSEQ multiplex PCR, the TCRdb table keeps only in-frame clones and is missing some. In the table there are around 70,000 clones, about 90% of which are singletons. Sequenced material: peripheral blood. These receptors were collected from a human donor in a cohort sampled during active COVID-19. Both conserved end residues are part of each CDR3. The D gene is left open where the match is weak. A row's size may be missing; if present it is once, few, many or a size class.

CDR3 length,clone size,J gene,D gene,V gene,CDR3 protein,CDR3 DNA
18,.,TRBJ1-2,TRBD1,TRBV19,CASSPRWKDRGRLDGYTF,TGTGCCAGTAGTCCCCGTTGGAAGGACAGGGGTCGCCTCGACGGCTACACCTTC
15,once,TRBJ1-2,.,TRBV3-1/TRBV3-2,CASSQAAKANYGYTF,TGTGCCAGCAGCCAGGCGGCGAAAGCTAACTATGGCTACACCTTC
14,.,TRBJ1-1,TRBD1,TRBV6-5,CASSPQGEGTEAFF,TGTGCCAGCAGTCCACAGGGGGAGGGCACTGAAGCTTTCTTT
13,.,TRBJ2-1,TRBD1,TRBV29-1,CSVDRGRVNEQFF,TGCAGCGTTGACAGGGGGCGCGTGAATGAGCAGTTCTTC
13,.,TRBJ2-5,.,TRBV30,CAWSPGPAGTQYF,TGTGCCTGGAGTCCCGGGCCCGCGGGGACCCAGTACTTC
15,.,TRBJ2-2,.,TRBV3-1/TRBV3-2,CASSPEGTSTGELFF,TGTGCCAGCAGCCCAGAAGGGACTTCCACCGGGGAGCTGTTTTTT
14,.,TRBJ2-7,.,TRBV2,CASSSRVGSYEQYF,TGTGCCAGCAGTAGCAGGGTAGGGTCCTACGAGCAGTACTTC
16,.,TRBJ2-7,TRBD2,TRBV11-3,CASSLGRAGLGYEQYF,TGTGCCAGCAGCTTAGGACGAGCGGGACTAGGATACGAGCAGTACTTC
14,.,TRBJ2-2,.,TRBV7-3,CASSLLGPTGELFF,TGTGCCAGCAGCTTACTTGGGCCTACCGGGGAGCTGTTTTTT
14,.,TRBJ2-3,.,TRBV4-3,CASSQEADTDTQYF,TGCGCCAGCAGCCAAGAGGCGGATACAGATACGCAGTATTTT
14,few,TRBJ2-7,TRBD1,TRBV19,CASRAQGVTYEQYF,TGTGCCAGTAGAGCACAGGGGGTAACCTACGAGCAGTACTTC
12,.,TRBJ2-7,.,TRBV27,CASSPGLSYWYF,TGTGCCAGCTCCCCGGGACTTTCTTACTGGTACTTC
18,.,TRBJ2-2,TRBD2,TRBV4-1,CASSQAPAPGLRTGELFF,TGCGCCAGCAGCCAAGCTCCGGCCCCGGGACTAAGGACCGGGGAGCTGTTTTTT
15,.,TRBJ2-1,.,TRBV7-3,CASSLSPVSQNEQFF,TGTGCCAGCAGCTTAAGCCCGGTTAGCCAAAATGAGCAGTTCTTC
16,.,TRBJ2-6,TRBD1,TRBV28,CASSVQGAGGANVLTF,TGTGCCAGCAGTGTACAGGGGGCAGGTGGGGCCAACGTCCTGACTTTC
13,.,TRBJ1-1,.,TRBV29-1,CSLRTPLNTEAFF,TGCAGCCTCCGGACACCCTTGAACACTGAAGCTTTCTTT
15,.,TRBJ1-3,TRBD1,TRBV30,CAWSVTGGFGNTIYF,TGTGCCTGGAGTGTGACAGGGGGATTTGGAAACACCATATATTTT
15,.,TRBJ2-2,.,TRBV3-1/TRBV3-2,CASSRQSIEDGELFF,TGTGCCAGCAGCCGACAGAGTATCGAGGACGGGGAGCTGTTTTTT
13,.,TRBJ2-7,.,TRBV19,CASSIGQDNEQYF,TGTGCCAGTAGTATCGGGCAGGACAACGAGCAGTACTTC
14,.,TRBJ2-7,.,TRBV4-1,CASSRAGQGDEQYF,TGCGCCAGCAGTCGGGCGGGGCAAGGGGACGAGCAGTACTTC
18,.,TRBJ1-1,.,TRBV9,CASSVALRGRRMNTEAFF,TGTGCCAGCAGCGTAGCTCTGCGGGGAAGGAGAATGAACACTGAAGCTTTCTTT
14,.,TRBJ1-6,TRBD1,TRBV18,CASSPQGGSSPLHF,TGTGCCAGCTCACCGCAGGGGGGATCTTCACCCCTCCACTTT
16,.,TRBJ1-2,TRBD1,TRBV9,CASSPLVSGTGNGYTF,TGTGCCAGCAGCCCCCTAGTTTCCGGGACAGGTAATGGCTACACCTTC
13,.,TRBJ2-7,.,TRBV2,CASSEIVGAEQYF,TGTGCCAGCAGTGAAATCGTCGGAGCCGAGCAGTACTTC
15,.,TRBJ1-5,.,TRBV7-2,CASSLETTENQPQHF,TGTGCCAGCAGCTTAGAGACTACGGAGAATCAGCCCCAGCATTTT
14,.,TRBJ1-1,.,TRBV6-5,CASSPGPMNTEAFF,TGTGCCAGCAGCCCGGGTCCCATGAACACTGAAGCTTTCTTT
14,.,TRBJ1-6,.,TRBV7-9,CASSLSSYNSPLHF,TGTGCCAGCAGCTTGAGCTCCTATAATTCACCCCTCCACTTT
16,.,TRBJ2-1,TRBD2,TRBV7-2,CASSLEGGGRGAELFF,TGTGCCAGCAGCTTAGAGGGTGGAGGGCGGGGGGCCGAGCTGTTCTTC
16,.,TRBJ2-1,TRBD2,TRBV7-9,CASSSDGLAGGNEQFF,TGTGCCAGCAGCAGTGATGGGCTAGCGGGGGGTAATGAGCAGTTCTTC
12,few,TRBJ1-6,.,TRBV6-5,CASRIRDSPLHF,TGTGCCAGCAGAATCAGGGATTCACCCCTCCACTTT
14,.,TRBJ2-3,TRBD1,TRBV2,CASSSRGRTDTQYF,TGTGCCAGCAGTTCCAGGGGGCGTACAGATACGCAGTATTTT
11,.,TRBJ1-1,TRBD1,TRBV19,CASIRQGEAFF,TGTGCCAGTATTCGACAGGGTGAAGCTTTCTTT
15,.,TRBJ2-7,TRBD2,TRBV19,CASSTTSGGEGEQYF,TGTGCCAGTAGTACGACTAGCGGGGGGGAAGGCGAGCAGTACTTC
14,.,TRBJ2-7,TRBD2,TRBV27,CASSLAGGTYEQYF,TGTGCCAGCAGCCTAGCGGGGGGTACCTACGAGCAGTACTTC
15,.,TRBJ1-1,.,TRBV28,CASSGNRVLGTEAFF,TGTGCCAGCAGTGGCAACAGGGTTCTTGGCACTGAAGCTTTCTTT
15,few,TRBJ1-2,TRBD1,TRBV28,CASSSAGGGIGGYTF,TGTGCCAGCAGCTCGGCAGGGGGTGGGATTGGTGGCTACACCTTC
14,.,TRBJ1-5,.,TRBV27,CASSPSGGLRPQHF,TGTGCCAGCAGTCCTTCGGGGGGGTTAAGGCCCCAGCATTTT